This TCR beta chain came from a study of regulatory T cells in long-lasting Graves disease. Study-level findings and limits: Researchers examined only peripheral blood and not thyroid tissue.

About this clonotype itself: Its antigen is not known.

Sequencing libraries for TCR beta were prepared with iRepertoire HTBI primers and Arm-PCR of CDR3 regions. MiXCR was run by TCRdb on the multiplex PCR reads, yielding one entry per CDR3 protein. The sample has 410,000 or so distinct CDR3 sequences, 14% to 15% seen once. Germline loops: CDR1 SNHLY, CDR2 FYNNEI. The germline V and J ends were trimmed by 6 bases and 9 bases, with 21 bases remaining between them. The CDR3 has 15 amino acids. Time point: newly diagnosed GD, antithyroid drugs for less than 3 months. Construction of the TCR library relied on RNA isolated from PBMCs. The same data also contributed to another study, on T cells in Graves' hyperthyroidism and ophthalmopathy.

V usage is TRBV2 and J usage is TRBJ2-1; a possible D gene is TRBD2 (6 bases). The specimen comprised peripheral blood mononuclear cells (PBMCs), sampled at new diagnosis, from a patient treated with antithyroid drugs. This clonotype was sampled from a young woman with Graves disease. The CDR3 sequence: CASSLEGLALVEQFF. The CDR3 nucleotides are TGTGCCAGCAGCCTGGAGGGCCTAGCGCTTGTTGAGCAGTTCTTC. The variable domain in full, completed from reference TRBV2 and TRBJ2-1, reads EPEVTQTPSHQVTQMGQEVILRCVPISNHLYFYWYRQILGQKVEFLVSFYNNEISEKSEIFDDQFSVERPDGSNFTLKIRSTKLEDSAMYFCASSLEGLALVEQFFGPGTRLTVL.